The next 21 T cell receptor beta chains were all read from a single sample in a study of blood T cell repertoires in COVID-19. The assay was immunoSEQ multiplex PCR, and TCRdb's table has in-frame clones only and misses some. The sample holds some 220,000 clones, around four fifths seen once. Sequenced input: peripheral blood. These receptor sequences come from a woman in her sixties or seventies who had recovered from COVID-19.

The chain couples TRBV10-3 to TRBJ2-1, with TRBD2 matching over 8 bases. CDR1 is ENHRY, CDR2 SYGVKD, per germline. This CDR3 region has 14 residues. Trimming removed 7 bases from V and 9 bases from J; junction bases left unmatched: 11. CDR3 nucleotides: TGTGCCATCAATGGGCTAGCGGGTGGGGGTGAGCAGTTCTTC. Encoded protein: CAINGLAGGGEQFF.

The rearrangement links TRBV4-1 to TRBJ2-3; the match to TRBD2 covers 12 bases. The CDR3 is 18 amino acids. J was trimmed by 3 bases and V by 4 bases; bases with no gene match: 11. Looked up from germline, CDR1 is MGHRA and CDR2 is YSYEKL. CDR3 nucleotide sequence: TGCGCCAGCAGCCTCGAGTCCTCCGGACTAGCGGGAACAGATACGCAGTATTTT. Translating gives CASSLESSGLAGTDTQYF.

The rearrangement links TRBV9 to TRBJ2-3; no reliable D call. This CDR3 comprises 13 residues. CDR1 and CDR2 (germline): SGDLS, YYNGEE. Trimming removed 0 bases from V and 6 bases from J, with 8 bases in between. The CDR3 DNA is TGTGCCAGCAGCGTAGGAATCGGGGATACGCAGTATTTT. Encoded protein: CASSVGIGDTQYF.

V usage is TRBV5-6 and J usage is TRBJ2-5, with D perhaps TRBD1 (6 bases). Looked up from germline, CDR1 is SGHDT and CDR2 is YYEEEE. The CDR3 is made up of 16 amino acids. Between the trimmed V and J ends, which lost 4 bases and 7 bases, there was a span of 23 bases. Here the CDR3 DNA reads TGTGCCAGCAGCGGGCTAAGGGGGATCTCCTCACCGACCCAGTACTTC. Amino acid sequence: CASSGLRGISSPTQYF.

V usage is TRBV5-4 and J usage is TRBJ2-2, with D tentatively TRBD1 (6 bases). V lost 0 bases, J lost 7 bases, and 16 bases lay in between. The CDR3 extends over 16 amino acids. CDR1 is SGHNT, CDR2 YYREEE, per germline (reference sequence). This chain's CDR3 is CASSLGSSGASGELFF. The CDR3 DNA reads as TGTGCCAGCAGCTTGGGGTCTTCAGGGGCCAGCGGGGAGCTGTTTTTT.

The CDR3 DNA sequence: TGTGCCAGCAGCGTAGCGGCGGGGAACACTGAAGCTTTCTTT. It yields the protein CASSVAAGNTEAFF. V and J are TRBV9 and TRBJ1-1; D is uncertain. This CDR3 comprises 14 residues. The germline V gene encodes CDR1 SGDLS and CDR2 YYNGEE. Trimming left V 0 bases short and J 1 base short, with 7 bases between.

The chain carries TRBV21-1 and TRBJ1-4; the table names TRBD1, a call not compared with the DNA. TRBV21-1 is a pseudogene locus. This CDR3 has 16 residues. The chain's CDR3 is CASSTRDRGTNEKLFF. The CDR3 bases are TGTGCCAGCAGCACACGGGACAGGGGAACTAATGAAAAACTGTTTTTT.

CDR3: CASSQGRSPGNTIYF. CDR3 nucleotides: TGCGCCAGCAGCCAAGGGAGATCCCCTGGAAACACCATATATTTT. The chain has TRBV4-3 and TRBJ1-3; D is uncertain. Trimming left V 1 base short and J 2 bases short, with 9 bases between. The CDR3 is 15 amino acids. Germline loops: CDR1 LGHNA, CDR2 YSLEER.

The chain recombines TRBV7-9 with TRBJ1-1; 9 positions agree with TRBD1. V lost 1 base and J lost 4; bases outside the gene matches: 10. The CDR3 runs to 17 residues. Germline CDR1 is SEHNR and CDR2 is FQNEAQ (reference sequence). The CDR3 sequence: CASSLGSGTGSITEAFF. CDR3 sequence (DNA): TGTGCCAGCAGCTTAGGGTCCGGGACAGGGTCTATCACTGAAGCTTTCTTT.

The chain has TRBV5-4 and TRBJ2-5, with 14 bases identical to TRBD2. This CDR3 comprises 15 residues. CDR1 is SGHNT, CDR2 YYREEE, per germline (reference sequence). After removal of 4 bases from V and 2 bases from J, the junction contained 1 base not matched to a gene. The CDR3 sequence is CASSGTSGGQETQYF. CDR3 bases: TGTGCCAGCAGCGGGACTAGCGGGGGTCAAGAGACCCAGTACTTC.

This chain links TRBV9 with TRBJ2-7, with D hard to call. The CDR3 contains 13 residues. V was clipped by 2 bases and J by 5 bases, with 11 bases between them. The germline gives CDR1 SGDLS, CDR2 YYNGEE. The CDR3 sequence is CASSVLGQDEQYF. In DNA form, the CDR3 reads TGTGCCAGCAGCGTTTTGGGTCAGGACGAGCAGTACTTC.

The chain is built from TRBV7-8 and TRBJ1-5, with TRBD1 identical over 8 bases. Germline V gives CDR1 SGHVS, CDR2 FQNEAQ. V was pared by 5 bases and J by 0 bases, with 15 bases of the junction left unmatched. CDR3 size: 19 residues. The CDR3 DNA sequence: TGTGCCAGCAGCCTTAGGGGGGGACAGGCGATCTATAGCAATCAGCCCCAGCATTTT. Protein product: CASSLRGGQAIYSNQPQHF.

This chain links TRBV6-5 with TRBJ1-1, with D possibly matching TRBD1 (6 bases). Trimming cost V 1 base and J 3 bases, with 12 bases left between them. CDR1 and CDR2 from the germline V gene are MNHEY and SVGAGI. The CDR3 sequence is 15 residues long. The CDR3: CASSYFNREDTEAFF. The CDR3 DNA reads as TGTGCCAGCAGTTACTTCAACAGGGAAGACACTGAAGCTTTCTTT.

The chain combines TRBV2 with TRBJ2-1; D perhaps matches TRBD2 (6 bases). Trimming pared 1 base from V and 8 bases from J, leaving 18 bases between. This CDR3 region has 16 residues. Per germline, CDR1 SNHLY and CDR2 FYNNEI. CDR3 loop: CASSEEGSSARDEQFF. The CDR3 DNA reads TGTGCCAGCAGTGAAGAGGGTTCTAGCGCCCGGGATGAGCAGTTCTTC.

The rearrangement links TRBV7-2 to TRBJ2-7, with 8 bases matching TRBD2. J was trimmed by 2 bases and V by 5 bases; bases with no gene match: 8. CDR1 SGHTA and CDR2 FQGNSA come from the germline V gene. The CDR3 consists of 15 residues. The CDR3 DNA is TGTGCCAGCAGCATCAGCGGGGGCCTTACCTACGAGCAGTACTTC. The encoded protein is CASSISGGLTYEQYF.

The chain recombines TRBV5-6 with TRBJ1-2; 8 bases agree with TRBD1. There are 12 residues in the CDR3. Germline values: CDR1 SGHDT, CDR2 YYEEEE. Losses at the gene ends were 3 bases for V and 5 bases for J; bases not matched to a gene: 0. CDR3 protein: CASSWDRYGYTF. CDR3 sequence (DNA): TGTGCCAGCAGCTGGGACAGGTATGGCTACACCTTC.

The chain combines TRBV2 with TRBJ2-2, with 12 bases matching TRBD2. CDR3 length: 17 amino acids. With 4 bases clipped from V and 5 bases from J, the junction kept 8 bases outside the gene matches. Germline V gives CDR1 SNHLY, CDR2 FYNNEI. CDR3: CASSGLAGGLSTGELFF. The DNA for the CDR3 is TGTGCCAGCAGTGGTCTAGCGGGGGGGCTTTCGACCGGGGAGCTGTTTTTT.

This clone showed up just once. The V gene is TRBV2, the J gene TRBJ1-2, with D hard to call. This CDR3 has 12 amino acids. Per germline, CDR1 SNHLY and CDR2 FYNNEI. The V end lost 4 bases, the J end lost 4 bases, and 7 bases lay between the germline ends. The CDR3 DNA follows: TGTGCCAGCAGTGTCGAGCCCTATGGCTACACCTTC. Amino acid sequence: CASSVEPYGYTF.

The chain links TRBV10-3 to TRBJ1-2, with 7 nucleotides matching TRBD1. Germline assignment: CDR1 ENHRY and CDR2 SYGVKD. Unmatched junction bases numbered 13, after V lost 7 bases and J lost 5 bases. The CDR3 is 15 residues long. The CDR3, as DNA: TGTGCCATCACCCCTCGACAGGGAGTCGGATATGGCTACACCTTC. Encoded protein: CAITPRQGVGYGYTF.

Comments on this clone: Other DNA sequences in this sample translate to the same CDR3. The CDR3 loop reads CASSLRGRPNTEAFF. DNA for the CDR3: TGTGCCAGCAGCCTCCGGGGGAGGCCGAACACTGAAGCTTTCTTT. The chain is built from TRBV7-2 and TRBJ1-1; D is possibly TRBD1 (5 bases). From germline, CDR1 is SGHTA and CDR2 FQGNSA. The length of the CDR3 is 15 residues. The V end lost 5 bases, the J end lost 1 base, and 14 bases lay between the germline ends. The whole variable domain, filled in from reference TRBV7-2 and TRBJ1-1, reads GAGVSQSPSNKVTEKGKDVELRCDPISGHTALYWYRQSLGQGLEFLIYFQGNSAPDKSGLPSDRFSAERTGGSVSTLTIQRTQQEDSAVYLCASSLRGRPNTEAFFGQGTRLTVV.

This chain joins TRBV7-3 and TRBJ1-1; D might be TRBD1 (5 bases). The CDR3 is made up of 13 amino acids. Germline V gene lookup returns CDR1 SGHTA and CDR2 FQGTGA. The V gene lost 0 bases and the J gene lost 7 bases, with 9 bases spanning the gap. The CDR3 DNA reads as TGTGCCAGCAGCTTAACGGGGCAGGGTGAAGCTTTCTTT. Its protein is CASSLTGQGEAFF.